One and the same sample provided the 4 T cell receptor beta chains below, sequenced in a study of T cell clonality in common variable immunodeficiency. Measured with immunoSEQ multiplex PCR; TCRdb has only the in-frame clones, and not every one. The sample was found to contain over 45,000 clones, and every one recurs. Sample: peripheral blood mononuclear cells. These receptors were taken from a person aged 18-69 years in good health.

At least ten counts were recorded for this clone. Read coverage stops 3 residues before the CDR3 terminus; the germline J gene supplies the remainder. The V and J genes are TRBV2 and TRBJ2-3; 11 nucleotides agree with TRBD2. Germline V CDR1 and CDR2: SNHLY, FYNNEI. Trimming cost V 9 bases and J 2 bases; bases outside gene matches: 10. The CDR3 runs 16 residues. The sequenced part of the CDR3 DNA is TGTGCCAGGGGGCTAGCGGGAGGAAAAGTCACAGATACG. It codes for CARGLAGGKVTDT. The CDR3 as a whole reads CARGLAGGKVTDTQYF.

This clone was observed many times. The read ends 3 residues early relative to the CDR3; the germline J gene fills the gap. The V call is TRBV4-2, the J call TRBJ2-4; possible D gene TRBD2, 5 bases. Trimming stripped 1 base from V and 1 base from J, with 5 bases between. The CDR3 sequence is 14 residues long. The germline gives CDR1 LGHNA, CDR2 YNFKEQ. The covered CDR3 bases are TGTGCCAGCAGCCAAGGAGGGGCCAAAAACATT. Residues: CASSQGGAKNI. The full CDR3 protein is CASSQGGAKNIQYF.

This clone has at least ten counts. The sequence runs out 3 residues before the end of the CDR3; the remainder is reconstructed from the germline J gene. V is TRBV30 and J is TRBJ2-5, with 7 positions matching TRBD2. Germline trimming cut 3 bases from V and 0 bases from J; bases unmatched to any gene: 7. The CDR3 has 15 amino acids. Germline CDR1 is GTSNPN and CDR2 is SVGIG (reference sequence). The part of the CDR3 DNA that was read is TGTGCCTGGAGGGGAGGGGCGGCGTACCAAGAGACC. Encoded protein: CAWRGGAAYQET. In full, the CDR3 reads CAWRGGAAYQETQYF.

This clone was recorded at least ten times. The DNA read from the CDR3 is TGCGCCAGCAGCTTGGCCCATCTAGCGGAAAGCACAGATACG. It translates to CASSLAHLAESTDT. The CDR3 as a whole reads CASSLAHLAESTDTQYF. This sequence joins TRBV5-1 and TRBJ2-3; 7 bases align to TRBD2. The observed sequence ends 3 residues before the CDR3 terminus, with the missing tail filled in from the germline J gene. The germline V gene encodes CDR1 SGHRS and CDR2 YFSETQ. The V and J ends lost 0 bases and 0 bases, in that order; junction bases with no gene match: 7. This CDR3 has 17 residues. Using reference TRBV5-1 and TRBJ2-3 for the parts outside the CDR3, the full variable domain is KAGVTQTPRYLIKTRGQQVTLSCSPISGHRSVSWYQQTPGQGLQFLFEYFSETQRNKGNFPGRFSGRQFSNSRSEMNVSTLELGDSALYLCASSLAHLAESTDTQYFGPGTRLTVL.